This entry lists 10 T cell receptor beta chains sequenced from one sample in a study of early T cells in non-severe SARS-CoV-2 infection. Using its own MiXCR run on the 5' RACE reads, TCRdb lists one record per CDR3 protein. Among some 60,000 distinct CDR3 sequences listed, 10% to 15% were seen once. Source material: whole blood. The receptors come from an adult who was a healthcare worker with PCR-confirmed SARS-CoV-2 infection or an uninfected control (not recorded which).

The rearrangement links TRBV20-1 to TRBJ1-4; D may be TRBD1 (5 bases). CDR3 length: 14 residues. The germline V gene has CDR1 DFQATT and CDR2 SNEGSKA (reference sequence). V dropped 3 bases and J dropped 6 bases, with 14 bases sitting between them. CDR3 region: CSARGVPLDEKLFF. In DNA form, the CDR3 reads TGCAGTGCTAGGGGGGTACCCCTAGATGAAAAACTGTTTTTT.

The CDR3 is CASSWDRGDSEQYF. The CDR3 DNA is TGTGCCAGCAGCTGGGACAGGGGCGACAGCGAGCAGTACTTC. The rearrangement uses TRBV7-6 and TRBJ2-7; TRBD1 matches 10 bases. The CDR3 has 14 amino acids. Germline CDR1 is SGHVS and CDR2 is FNYEAQ. V was pared by 4 bases and J by 6 bases, with 6 bases of the junction left unmatched. Complete variable domain (other parts from reference TRBV7-6 and TRBJ2-7): GAGVSQSPRYKVTKRGQDVALRCDPISGHVSLYWYRQALGQGPEFLTYFNYEAQQDKSGLPNDRFSAERPEGSISTLTIQRTEQRDSAMYRCASSWDRGDSEQYFGPGTRLTVT.

The chain couples TRBV27 to TRBJ1-1, with 7 bases that match TRBD1. The germline V gene has CDR1 MNHEY and CDR2 SMNVEV (reference sequence). J lost 5 bases, V lost 4 bases, and 10 bases had no gene match. The CDR3 is 15 amino acids. CDR3 in amino acids: CASSSGQVVNTEAFF. CDR3 nucleotide sequence: TGTGCCAGCAGTTCCGGACAGGTAGTTAATACTGAAGCTTTCTTT.

V usage is TRBV6-6 and J usage is TRBJ1-5; TRBD1 is a possible D gene (5 bases). V was trimmed by 6 bases and J by 7 bases, leaving 10 bases between them. Germline V gene data show CDR1 as MNHNY and CDR2 as SVGAGI (reference sequence). This CDR3 spans 12 amino acids. CDR3 in DNA: TGTGCCAGCAGCGAGAGGGGCCAGCCCCAGCATTTT. Residues: CASSERGQPQHF.

This clonotype was counted ten times or more. The genes are TRBV11-3 and TRBJ1-6; TRBD1 is a possible D gene (6 bases). The CDR3 length is 15 residues. V was cut by 4 bases and J by 7 bases, with 14 bases left in between. Germline lookup yields CDR1 SGHNT and CDR2 YENEEA. CDR3 in DNA: TGTGCCAGCAGCTCCCAGGACAGACCAAATTCACCCCTCCACTTT. Amino acid sequence: CASSSQDRPNSPLHF.

The gene calls are TRBV6-1 and TRBJ2-2; no clear D gene. Trimming removed 1 base at V and 3 bases at J, with 9 bases between. From germline, CDR1 is MNHNS and CDR2 SASEGT. This CDR3 is 15 amino acids long. In DNA form, the CDR3 reads TGTGCCAGCAGTGAAGTTGGCAGTTACACCGGGGAGCTGTTTTTT. It translates to CASSEVGSYTGELFF.

This clonotype was counted a few times. This chain links TRBV12-3 or TRBV12-4 with TRBJ2-3; no clear D. The CDR3 is made up of 13 amino acids. The V end was cut by 6 bases, the J end by 4 bases, with 11 bases between. The CDR3 DNA follows: TGTGCCAGCAGCCGAAAGAAGCCAGATACGCAGTATTTT. Translating it yields CASSRKKPDTQYF.

This clonotype was counted many times. The chain has TRBV29-1 and TRBJ2-7; 10 bases are a match to TRBD2. Trimming cost V 7 bases and J 2 bases; bases outside gene matches: 8. The CDR3 contains 14 residues. CDR1 is SQVTM, CDR2 ANQGSEA, per germline. DNA for the CDR3: TGCAGCGCCCTGACTAGCGGGCCAACCTACGAGCAGTACTTC. Protein: CSALTSGPTYEQYF.

This clonotype was counted a few times. J is TRBJ1-5 and V is TRBV12-2. TRBV12-2 has pseudogene status. The CDR3 totals 16 residues. The CDR3 spells CASRLKSREGNQPQHF. The CDR3 coding sequence is TGTGCAAGTCGCCTAAAGTCCAGGGAAGGCAATCAGCCCCAGCATTTT.

This clonotype has more than one count but fewer than ten. The rearrangement uses TRBV6-5 and TRBJ2-1; D is undetermined. V lost 2 bases, J lost 0 bases, and 8 bases lay in between. Germline CDR1 reads MNHEY; CDR2 reads SVGAGI. The CDR3 is made up of 15 amino acids. The CDR3 region has the DNA TGTGCCAGCAGTTACGCGCGCCTCTCCTACAATGAGCAGTTCTTC. Its protein is CASSYARLSYNEQFF.